This entry lists 32 T cell receptor beta chains sequenced from one sample in a study of T cell repertoires in cytomegalovirus infection. These receptors have no known antigen. TCRdb analysed the reads with MiXCR anew, one entry per CDR3 protein. The sample records 300,000 to 400,000 distinct CDR3 sequences, about 28% being singletons. The source material was cultured PBMCs, sampled from culture after CMV antigen stimulation. Receptor source: a human donor in good health (CMV status not recorded). Some clones in this sample may be carry-over from other donors' samples.

This clonotype was seen at least ten times. The V call is TRBV28, the J call TRBJ1-5; D gene unclear. Germline V CDR1 and CDR2: MDHEN, SYDVKM. CDR3 length equals 15 residues. V lost 0 bases to trimming and J lost 2 bases, with 8 bases between them. CDR3: CASSLWDQGNQPQHF. The CDR3 DNA is TGTGCCAGCAGTTTATGGGATCAGGGCAATCAGCCCCAGCATTTT.

This clonotype was picked up a small number of times. The V and J genes are TRBV27 and TRBJ1-5, with 9 bases lining up with TRBD1. Germline trimming cut 6 bases from V and 8 bases from J; bases unmatched to any gene: 8. The CDR3 sequence is 14 residues long. The germline gives CDR1 MNHEY, CDR2 SMNVEV (reference sequence). CDR3 loop: CASRHSGQGKPQHF. In nucleotides, the CDR3 is TGTGCCAGCAGGCACTCGGGACAGGGTAAGCCCCAGCATTTT.

This clonotype has at least ten counts. The chain combines TRBV7-8 with TRBJ1-1, with D perhaps matching TRBD1 (6 bases). Trimming took 4 bases from V and 5 from J, leaving 32 bases between them. CDR3 length equals 20 residues. Looked up from germline, CDR1 is SGHVS and CDR2 is FQNEAQ. The CDR3, as DNA: TGTGCCAGCAGCTCCCGGCTACAGGGATACGGCGTTCGAGGGGTTACTGAAGCTTTCTTT. This translates into CASSSRLQGYGVRGVTEAFF.

This clonotype was detected many times. The chain uses TRBV7-9 and TRBJ1-6, with D tentatively TRBD1 (6 bases). V lost 6 bases and J 8 bases, leaving 14 bases between the germline ends. Per the germline V gene, CDR1 is SEHNR and CDR2 is FQNEAQ (reference sequence). The CDR3 extends over 14 amino acids. The CDR3 DNA reads TGTGCCAGCAGTAATATGGGGGGCGATTCACCCCTCCACTTT. Encoded protein: CASSNMGGDSPLHF.

The CDR3 loop reads CASSLDPGVWVEAFF. CDR3 bases: TGTGCCAGCAGCTTAGATCCAGGGGTCTGGGTGGAAGCTTTCTTT. The chain is built from TRBV11-2 and TRBJ1-1, with a possible D match to TRBD1 (6 bases). Trimming removed 0 bases from V and 8 bases from J, with 16 bases in between. The CDR3 is made up of 15 amino acids. The germline CDR1 and CDR2 sequences are SGHAT and FQNNGV.

This chain connects TRBV4-2 to TRBJ2-1, with 9 bases aligning to TRBD2. The V segment lost 0 bases and the J segment 6 bases; nucleotides outside the gene matches: 6. The germline gives CDR1 LGHNA, CDR2 YNFKEQ. The length of the CDR3 is 16 residues. The CDR3 bases are TGTGCCAGCAGCCAAGATAGACTAGCGGCCCCCAATGAGCAGTTCTTC. As protein: CASSQDRLAAPNEQFF.

This sequence joins TRBV11-2 and TRBJ2-3, with 8 positions matching TRBD2. CDR1 and CDR2 (germline): SGHAT, FQNNGV. The CDR3 runs 15 residues. The V segment lost 3 bases and the J segment 5 bases; nucleotides outside the gene matches: 7. CDR3 in DNA: TGTGCCAGCAGCTTTGGCGGGGGGATAGGAGATACGCAGTATTTT. Translating it yields CASSFGGGIGDTQYF.

This chain connects TRBV7-2 to TRBJ1-6; 7 positions match TRBD1. CDR1 SGHTA and CDR2 FQGNSA come from the germline V gene. V shed 5 bases, J shed 14 bases, and the junction held 6 bases outside the gene matches. This CDR3 region has 12 residues. Written as DNA, the CDR3 is TGTGCCAGCAGCGTCGACAGGGTATCCCTCCACTTT. Translating it yields CASSVDRVSLHF.

This clonotype was detected only a few times. The chain joins TRBV6-5 to TRBJ1-1; 9 nucleotides agree with TRBD1. J gave up 1 base and V 4 bases, and 10 bases lay outside the gene matches. Germline CDR1 and CDR2: MNHEY and SVGAGI. The CDR3 is made up of 17 amino acids. The CDR3: CASSLWTGAGTNTEAFF. The CDR3 nucleotides read TGTGCCAGCAGTTTGTGGACAGGGGCGGGTACGAACACTGAAGCTTTCTTT.

The table lists this clonotype with a few counts. This chain connects TRBV28 to TRBJ2-7, with TRBD1 as a possible D gene (6 bases). Germline V CDR1 and CDR2: MDHEN, SYDVKM. V gave up 4 bases and J gave up 3 bases, with 16 bases separating them. CDR3 length equals 15 residues. The CDR3 loop reads CASSSPRDMDYEQYF. CDR3 bases: TGTGCCAGCAGTTCCCCCCGGGACATGGACTACGAGCAGTACTTC.

This clonotype was seen only a few times. The chain employs TRBV2 and TRBJ1-4; 10 bases map to TRBD1. Germline V gene data show CDR1 as SNHLY and CDR2 as FYNNEI. The CDR3 extends over 11 amino acids. V lost 8 bases to trimming and J lost 14 bases; unmatched junction nucleotides: 5. Here the CDR3 DNA reads TGTGCCAGCGGGACAGGGGTCCTGCTGTTTTTT. Translated, it gives CASGTGVLLFF.

The chain is built from TRBV11-2 and TRBJ1-4; 7 bases are a match to TRBD1. V was clipped by 0 bases and J by 8 bases; unmatched bases: 6. CDR3 size: 15 residues. Germline CDR1 SGHAT, CDR2 FQNNGV. CDR3 in amino acids: CASSLDQGGREKLFF. In DNA form, the CDR3 reads TGTGCCAGCAGCTTAGATCAGGGGGGTCGGGAAAAACTGTTTTTT.

This clonotype was detected a few times. The chain recombines TRBV7-8 with TRBJ1-5; no clear D gene. The CDR3 length is 17 residues. Trimming pared 1 base from V and 4 bases from J, leaving 17 bases between. The germline CDR1 and CDR2 sequences are SGHVS and FQNEAQ. The CDR3 DNA follows: TGTGCCAGCAGCTTAGAGATTCTAGGTGGGCTAAATCAGCCCCAGCATTTT. Its translation: CASSLEILGGLNQPQHF.

This clonotype was detected ten times or more. The V call is TRBV7-2, the J call TRBJ2-3; no firm D call. The CDR3 loop spans 15 amino acids. CDR1 SGHTA and CDR2 FQGNSA come from the germline V gene. V dropped 1 base and J dropped 1 base, with 9 bases sitting between them. The CDR3 reads CASSLGVLGTDTQYF. In DNA, the CDR3 is TGTGCCAGCAGCTTAGGGGTGCTAGGCACAGATACGCAGTATTTT.

This clonotype was seen more than once but under ten times. The gene calls are TRBV7-8 and TRBJ1-4, with D perhaps matching TRBD1 (5 bases). Per germline, CDR1 SGHVS and CDR2 FQNEAQ. The V and J ends lost 6 bases and 8 bases respectively, with 16 bases between them. The CDR3 consists of 14 residues. The DNA for the CDR3 is TGTGCCAGCAGTAGACCGGGACGAGGGGAAAAACTGTTTTTT. Translation: CASSRPGRGEKLFF.

This clonotype occurred a few times. This sequence joins TRBV6-1 and TRBJ1-1; TRBD1 aligns across 8 bases. In germline, CDR1 is MNHNS, CDR2 SASEGT. The CDR3 loop spans 15 amino acids. Trimming removed 7 bases from V and 3 bases from J; junction bases left unmatched: 10. The CDR3 coding sequence is TGTGCCAGCAAACGGACAGGGCCAGGGGACACTGAAGCTTTCTTT. Protein product: CASKRTGPGDTEAFF.

This clonotype was seen more than once but under ten times. The CDR3 sequence: CATTYTGQGASEQYF. CDR3 in DNA: TGTGCCACCACCTACACCGGACAGGGGGCTTCCGAGCAGTACTTC. The chain links TRBV2 to TRBJ2-7; 11 nucleotides match TRBD1. The CDR3 is made up of 15 amino acids. CDR1 and CDR2 from the germline V gene are SNHLY and FYNNEI. The V and J ends lost 10 bases and 6 bases, in that order; junction bases with no gene match: 14.

This clonotype was observed a few times. The chain couples TRBV12-3 or TRBV12-4 to TRBJ2-6, with D perhaps matching TRBD1 (5 bases). This CDR3 comprises 16 residues. Trimming left V 5 bases short and J 2 bases short, with 13 bases between. The CDR3 loop is CASSPFETAGANVLTF. In nucleotides, the CDR3 is TGTGCCAGCAGTCCCTTTGAGACAGCTGGGGCCAACGTCCTGACTTTC.

The gene calls are TRBV7-9 and TRBJ1-3; 7 bases map to TRBD1. In germline, CDR1 is SEHNR, CDR2 FQNEAQ (reference sequence). The CDR3 runs to 15 residues. Losses at the gene ends were 6 bases for V and 2 bases for J; bases not matched to a gene: 7. In DNA, the CDR3 is TGTGCCAGCAGTACGACAGGGATCCCTGGAAACACCATATATTTT. Encoded protein: CASSTTGIPGNTIYF.

J is TRBJ1-5 and V is TRBV2; 9 bases agree with TRBD1. V shed 6 bases and J 4 bases; nucleotides not matched to a gene: 13. Germline CDR1 SNHLY, CDR2 FYNNEI. CDR3 length equals 17 residues. CDR3 DNA: TGTGCCAGCAGGAAAGGCCTGGACAGGGGAGTTAATCAGCCCCAGCATTTT. Its translation is CASRKGLDRGVNQPQHF.

The chain links TRBV5-6 to TRBJ1-6; D gene unclear. The CDR3 totals 13 residues. Trimming shortened V by 4 bases and J by 7 bases, and 9 bases separated the two germline ends. The germline gives CDR1 SGHDT, CDR2 YYEEEE. DNA of the CDR3: TGTGCCAGCAGCCAACAAAGGAATTCACCCCTCCACTTT. It yields the protein CASSQQRNSPLHF.

This clonotype came up once. The V call is TRBV19, the J call TRBJ1-1; 8 nucleotides match TRBD1. This CDR3 is built from 15 residues. CDR1 LNHDA and CDR2 SQIVND come from the germline V gene (reference sequence). The ends lost 0 bases at V and 5 bases at J; junction bases unmatched: 5. The chain's CDR3 is CASSIDAGGITEAFF. Written as DNA, the CDR3 is TGTGCCAGTAGTATAGACGCAGGGGGCATAACTGAAGCTTTCTTT. Drawing the rest from reference TRBV19 and TRBJ1-1, the complete variable domain is DGGITQSPKYLFRKEGQNVTLSCEQNLNHDAMYWYRQDPGQGLRLIYYSQIVNDFQKGDIAEGYSVSREKKESFPLTVTSAQKNPTAFYLCASSIDAGGITEAFFGQGTRLTVV.

J is TRBJ1-2 and V is TRBV7-9, with no clear D. Trimming took off 3 bases at V and 0 bases at J, with 8 bases between the two ends. Germline V gene sequence: CDR1 SEHNR, CDR2 FQNEAQ (reference sequence). This CDR3 has 14 residues. The CDR3 region is CASSFGRTNYGYTF. The CDR3 bases are TGTGCCAGCAGCTTTGGCAGAACTAACTATGGCTACACCTTC.

This clonotype was counted only a few times. The genes are TRBV20-1 and TRBJ2-1; 8 positions match TRBD2. The V gene's germline CDR1 is DFQATT and CDR2 SNEGSKA (reference sequence). The CDR3 consists of 16 residues. The junction had 6 bases not matched to a gene; V was cut back by 0 bases and J by 2 bases. CDR3 residues: CSARETSGRTYNEQFF. In DNA form, the CDR3 reads TGCAGTGCTAGAGAAACAAGCGGGAGAACCTACAATGAGCAGTTCTTC.

This rearrangement joins TRBV27 to TRBJ2-5, with 8 bases aligning to TRBD1. The V gene's germline CDR1 is MNHEY and CDR2 SMNVEV (reference sequence). CDR3 length: 15 amino acids. V was pared by 3 bases and J by 5 bases, with 8 bases of the junction left unmatched. The CDR3 sequence is CASSFSGGAGETQYF. DNA for the CDR3: TGTGCCAGCAGTTTTTCAGGGGGCGCGGGGGAGACCCAGTACTTC.

The chain has TRBV11-2 and TRBJ2-1; possibly TRBD2 for D (5 bases). The CDR3 totals 16 residues. Trimming removed 5 bases at V and 2 bases at J, with 16 bases between. Germline V gene data show CDR1 as SGHAT and CDR2 as FQNNGV. In nucleotides, the CDR3 is TGTGCCAGCAGCCCCATAAAGACTACCCCCTACAATGAGCAGTTCTTC. Translation gives CASSPIKTTPYNEQFF.

This clonotype came up a few times. The chain recombines TRBV5-1 with TRBJ1-2; D ambiguous. The germline CDR1 and CDR2 sequences are SGHRS and YFSETQ. V was trimmed by 0 bases and J by 3 bases, leaving 15 bases between them. The CDR3 totals 16 residues. The CDR3 here is CASSLGDPRGYYGYTF. CDR3 nucleotide sequence: TGCGCCAGCAGCTTGGGCGACCCTCGAGGATACTATGGCTACACCTTC.

This clonotype has just a few counts. V is TRBV7-2 and J is TRBJ1-2; a weak D match, TRBD1 (5 bases). V gave up 0 bases and J gave up 7 bases, with 9 bases separating them. Looked up from germline, CDR1 is SGHTA and CDR2 is FQGNSA. The CDR3 covers 13 residues. CDR3 sequence: CASSLAGGAGYTF. CDR3 nucleotides: TGTGCCAGCAGCTTAGCAGGTGGGGCTGGCTACACCTTC.

This clonotype was seen a handful of times. The genes are TRBV12-3 or TRBV12-4 and TRBJ1-2, with a possible D match to TRBD1 (5 bases). The CDR3 consists of 17 residues. V dropped 3 bases and J dropped 7 bases, with 24 bases sitting between them. This chain's CDR3 is CASSFSPGTPDTSGYTF. The CDR3 DNA sequence: TGTGCCAGCAGTTTCTCCCCCGGGACTCCCGATACCAGTGGCTACACCTTC.

This clonotype is a singleton in its sample. This chain connects TRBV6-8 to TRBJ2-1; weak D call: TRBD1 (6 bases). V lost 2 bases, J lost 8 bases, and 7 bases lay in between. The V gene's germline CDR1 is MNHGY and CDR2 SAAAGT. The CDR3 contains 12 residues. This CDR3 is CASSYEGDEQFF. In DNA, the CDR3 is TGTGCCAGCAGTTACGAGGGGGATGAGCAGTTCTTC.

The V call is TRBV19, the J call TRBJ1-1, with D hard to call. Germline V CDR1 and CDR2: LNHDA, SQIVND (reference sequence). The CDR3 sequence is 13 residues long. Trimming shortened V by 4 bases and J by 11 bases, and 17 bases separated the two germline ends. CDR3 region: CASSTHGAWLAFF. The DNA for the CDR3 is TGTGCCAGTAGTACGCATGGAGCCTGGTTGGCTTTCTTT.

This sequence joins TRBV18 and TRBJ2-7; TRBD2 aligns across 7 bases. The trim removed 6 bases at V and 2 bases at J, leaving 13 bases unmatched. This CDR3 contains 16 residues. CDR1 and CDR2 (germline): KGHSH, LQKENI. The CDR3 here is CASSSLGGERAYEQYF. CDR3 in DNA: TGTGCCAGCTCCTCCCTTGGGGGGGAGAGGGCCTACGAGCAGTACTTC. Full variable domain (rest looked up from reference TRBV18 and TRBJ2-7): NAGVMQNPRHLVRRRGQEARLRCSPMKGHSHVYWYRQLPEEGLKFMVYLQKENIIDESGMPKERFSAEFPKEGPSILRIQQVVRGDSAAYFCASSSLGGERAYEQYFGPGTRLTVT.